The 15 T cell receptor beta chains reported below all come from one sample, sequenced in a study of blood T cells in healthy people across ages. Through a sample-barcoded 5' primer and a J-beta primer mix, a second PCR was run for about 7 to 12 cycles. MiXCR was run by TCRdb on the 5' RACE reads, yielding one entry per CDR3 protein. This table holds just under 750,000 distinct CDR3 sequences, 22% found once. The material sequenced was blood. These receptors came from a man between 65 and 79 years old in good health.

The J gene is TRBJ2-5, the V gene TRBV5-1; D might be TRBD2 (6 bases). Trimming cost V 4 bases and J 4 bases, with 20 bases left between them. Germline lookup yields CDR1 SGHRS and CDR2 YFSETQ. The CDR3 loop spans 16 amino acids. The CDR3 DNA reads as TGCGCCAGCAGCCGCGATGGTCGGGAGTATGGAGAGACCCAGTACTTC. Its protein is CASSRDGREYGETQYF.

Note on this clonotype: The CDR3 carries no conserved terminal phenylalanine or tryptophan, so it likely arises from a read error. The J gene is TRBJ2-2, the V gene TRBV5-1; D gene uncertain. This CDR3 comprises 17 residues. The V end lost 0 bases, the J end lost 5 bases, and 17 bases lay between the germline ends. From germline, CDR1 is SGHRS and CDR2 YFSETQ. CDR3 loop: CASSLALIRDVTGELFL. CDR3 DNA: TGCGCCAGCAGCTTGGCCCTAATACGCGACGTGACCGGGGAGCTGTTTCTT.

The rearrangement uses TRBV5-8 and TRBJ2-7; 10 bases align to TRBD1. Trimming cost V 6 bases and J 2 bases; bases outside gene matches: 5. The CDR3 runs 14 residues. The germline gives CDR1 SGHTS, CDR2 YDEGEE. In DNA, the CDR3 is TGTGCCAGCACCCGGACAGGGGGGACCTACGAGCAGTACTTC. Protein: CASTRTGGTYEQYF.

The J gene is TRBJ2-7, the V gene TRBV7-8; D is perhaps TRBD1 (6 bases). The germline V and J ends were trimmed by 5 bases and 1 base, with 12 bases remaining between them. CDR3 length: 14 residues. Germline V gene lookup returns CDR1 SGHVS and CDR2 FQNEAQ. CDR3 protein: CASSVQGLSYEQYF. CDR3 DNA: TGTGCCAGCAGCGTACAGGGTTTGTCCTACGAGCAGTACTTC.

The gene calls are TRBV7-9 and TRBJ2-7; D is perhaps TRBD2 (5 bases). CDR1 is SEHNR and CDR2 is FQNEAQ in the germline V gene (reference sequence). V was clipped by 1 base and J by 5 bases, with 15 bases between them. The CDR3 has 15 residues. CDR3 coding DNA: TGTGCCAGCAGCTTAGTCGGTGGCGGGTACGACGAGCAGTACTTC. Its protein is CASSLVGGGYDEQYF.

About this clonotype itself: The missing conserved phenylalanine or tryptophan at the end of this CDR3 makes a read error likely. The rearrangement joins TRBV2 to TRBJ2-4; D is undetermined. The CDR3 sequence is 14 residues long. V lost 4 bases, J lost 0 bases, and 7 bases lay in between. CDR1 is SNHLY and CDR2 is FYNNEI in the germline V gene. The CDR3 region has the DNA TGTGCCAGCAGTGCTCCCGTAGCCAAAAACATTCAGTACCTC. It yields the protein CASSAPVAKNIQYL.

This clonotype was counted many times. The chain links TRBV12-3 or TRBV12-4 to TRBJ2-1; TRBD2 aligns across 14 bases. This CDR3 is built from 15 residues. J lost 6 bases, V lost 3 bases, and 1 base had no gene match. DNA of the CDR3: TGTGCCAGCAGTTTGACTAGCGGGAGGGGCAATGAGCAGTTCTTC. Residues: CASSLTSGRGNEQFF.

The rearrangement links TRBV29-1 to TRBJ1-1; a possible D gene is TRBD1 (6 bases). V shed 7 bases and J shed 1 base, with 13 bases lying between them. CDR1 and CDR2 from the germline V gene are SQVTM and ANQGSEA. CDR3 length: 13 amino acids. The CDR3 region has the DNA TGCAGCGGTTCGGGACACCAGAACACTGAAGCTTTCTTT. Translating it yields CSGSGHQNTEAFF. The full variable domain, in which reference TRBV29-1 and TRBJ1-1 provide the parts outside the CDR3, is SAVISQKPSRDICQRGTSLTIQCQVDSQVTMMFWYRQQPGQSLTLIATANQGSEATYESGFVIDKFPISRPNLTFSTLTVSNMSPEDSSIYLCSGSGHQNTEAFFGQGTRLTVV.

About this clonotype: The junction departs from germline at one end; a sequencing error may be responsible. The CDR3: CSASRLAGGYYNDQFF. DNA for the CDR3: TGCAGTGCTAGCCGACTAGCGGGAGGATACTACAATGACCAGTTCTTC. The rearrangement uses TRBV20-1 and TRBJ2-1, with 13 bases that match TRBD2. The CDR3 spans 16 residues. Germline values: CDR1 DFQATT, CDR2 SNEGSKA (reference sequence).

This clonotype has a handful of counts. This chain joins TRBV5-1 and TRBJ2-5; either TRBD1 or TRBD2 may fit D (6 bases each). CDR1 and CDR2 (germline): SGHRS, YFSETQ. The CDR3 sequence is 15 residues long. V dropped 2 bases and J dropped 4 bases, with 15 bases sitting between them. The DNA of the CDR3 is TGCGCCAGCAGCTTTACAGGGACCGGGGGAGAGACCCAGTACTTC. This encodes CASSFTGTGGETQYF.

The chain uses TRBV12-3 or TRBV12-4 and TRBJ2-7; D is unclear. This CDR3 comprises 12 residues. Trimming removed 4 bases at V and 4 bases at J, with 8 bases between. The CDR3 bases are TGTGCCAGCAGTTCCGCTGGGTACGAGCAGTACTTC. Protein product: CASSSAGYEQYF.

V is TRBV6-6 and J is TRBJ2-3; no clear D gene. Trimming left V 4 bases short and J 6 bases short, with 11 bases between. Germline V gene lookup returns CDR1 MNHNY and CDR2 SVGAGI (reference sequence). The CDR3 is 13 amino acids. CDR3 loop: CASSLLGEDTQYF. CDR3 DNA: TGTGCCAGCAGTTTACTCGGCGAGGATACGCAGTATTTT.

The chain is built from TRBV6-2 or TRBV6-3 and TRBJ1-1, with D unresolved. The CDR3 totals 12 residues. CDR1 and CDR2 (germline): MNHEY, SVGEGT. Trimming cost V 7 bases and J 0 bases, with 6 bases left between them. CDR3: CASKTVNTEAFF. In DNA, the CDR3 is TGTGCCAGCAAAACAGTGAACACTGAAGCTTTCTTT.

The V call is TRBV30, the J call TRBJ2-5, with a tentative D call TRBD2 (6 bases). The CDR3 is 15 amino acids. V gave up 0 bases and J gave up 4 bases, with 15 bases separating them. Germline V gives CDR1 GTSNPN, CDR2 SVGIG (reference sequence). The CDR3 protein is CAWSVSLAGRETQYF. The CDR3 DNA reads as TGTGCCTGGAGTGTGTCTTTGGCGGGGCGAGAGACCCAGTACTTC.

The chain is built from TRBV20-1 and TRBJ2-1; D is perhaps TRBD1 or TRBD2 (5 bases each). The assigned J gene may be wrong: the sequence end matches TRBJ2-7 better. This CDR3 region has 11 residues. Germline-derived CDR1 and CDR2 are DFQATT and SNEGSKA (reference sequence). CDR3 residues: CSAKRGDEQYF. CDR3 nucleotides: TGCAGTGCAAAGAGGGGAGACGAGCAGTACTTC.